This entry is about one T cell receptor beta chain. As yet, its antigen is unknown. The data belong to a study of OX40 agonist ivuxolimab in advanced cancers. Whole-study findings and limits: In general, CD8+ T cells held more expanded clones than CD4+ did, on average.

Assay used: immunoSEQ multiplex PCR; TCRdb lists only in-frame clones, some missing. Among tens of thousands of clones listed, 75% to 90% were seen once. The origin of this receptor is an adult with an advanced solid tumor such as melanoma, head and neck, liver or kidney cancer. Sequenced material: CD4+ or CD8+ T cells sorted from blood, taken in a trial of the OX40 agonist ivuxolimab.

The CDR3 coding sequence is TGTGCCAGCAGCCAGGGACAGTACACTGAAGCTTTCTTT. Translating gives CASSQGQYTEAFF. The chain recombines TRBV14 with TRBJ1-1; 7 bases match TRBD1. With 3 bases clipped from V and 3 bases from J, the junction kept 1 base outside the gene matches. Germline V lookup: CDR1 SGHDN, CDR2 FVKESK. The CDR3 sequence is 13 residues long.